This T cell receptor (beta chain) was captured by sequencing in a study of human T cells and chemical hapten exposure (dated by TCRdb to the early 2020s). Broadly, across the study: For sensitization, 2% DPC in acetone was applied to an approximately 2 cm by approximately 2 cm area of upper inner arm skin. Patients additionally received weekly therapeutic DPC doses to the scalp throughout the roughly 24-week study period. Patch testing was performed on the upper back with Finn chambers containing 0.01% DPC, and the patch tests were scored after 6 days according to International Contact Dermatitis Research Group standards. Most of the patients in the cohort were female, and the cohort covered alopecia areata with under or over 50% scalp involvement, alopecia totalis and alopecia universalis. Libraries were combined into a pool for sequencing, and differences in TCR yield between samples came mainly from small differences in library volumes within the pool. Peripheral blood TCR repertoire changes were tracked in vivo in alopecia patients during primary and secondary sensitization to the hapten diphenylcyclopropenone (DPC). Patient blood was sampled pre-sensitization (week 0) and at 2, 6 and about 24 weeks after DPC sensitization. Approximately 28 alopecia patients gave blood for TCR sequencing at one to four time points (pre-sensitization, 2, 6 and 24 weeks). General study outcomes and caveats: All patients had alopecia, a presumed autoimmune disease, so their immune response might differ from that of healthy individuals. Compared with pre-sensitization or healthy control sets, expanded TCRs formed significantly more large CDR3 similarity clusters, which is consistent with antigen-driven responses. DPC sensitization did not change the number of TCRs with a frequency above 1 in 1000, and there was no evidence of changes in global repertoire structure. The number of PT1 expanded TCRs positively correlated with patch test score, significant at thresholds 8, 16 and 32 but not 4. After repeated subsampling, the strength of the expansion versus patch-test correlation and the threshold at which it became significant changed.

The sample's time point label is to be understood as: pre-sensitization, week 0. According to the study, the label for this sample's treatment or condition signals: therapeutic diphenylcyclopropenone sensitization with weekly scalp DPC. Blood at each patch-test visit was drawn before the patch test was applied. Patients were considered eligible if aged 18 to 70, diagnosed with alopecia and deemed suitable for DPC therapy, and patients were excluded if pregnant. Total RNA was isolated from unfractionated whole blood collected in Tempus Blood RNA tubes. This clonotype was seen at least ten times. Its specific antigen is unknown. No base-level quality is on record; no much larger clone is a single base apart. Library preparation used RACE. TCRdb records NextSeq 500 as the sequencer. During library preparation, unique molecular identifiers were attached to individual cDNA molecules so that TCRs could be counted in a quantitative, reproducible way. Each blood RNA sample was used to sequence both TCR alpha and TCR beta chains. In the original analysis: The median number of TCRs per sample was 90,000 to 100,000, ranging from 23,224 to 690,600. The Decombinator software suite was used to annotate the V, J and CDR3 of the TCR reads. For the PS versus PT1 abundance plots, all samples were subsampled to the same number of TCRs (28,000). TCRs were defined as expanded if absent before sensitization and observed at least eight times at the 2-week time point. TCRdb reran the public reads through fastp at Q25 and MiXCR, keeping productive beta chains. Duplicate CDR3 protein sequences are folded into a single record with the most common DNA and genes. In this record, the V and J calls reflect TCRdb's handling and not the investigators' own analysis. Recorded for this sample are 80,000 to 100,000 distinct CDR3 sequences; less than 14% of them occurred a single time. The top ten constitute around 3.3% of the sample.

Cut back by 4 bases and 7 bases, the V and J ends lie 8 bases apart. The CDR3 runs 13 amino acids, cysteine and phenylalanine included. Only the CDR3 portion is preserved as DNA: 39 bases, with reading frame beginning at the first base. The germline V gene (reference sequence) sets CDR1 to PRHDT and CDR2 to FYEKMQ. The material sequenced was whole blood, taken in connection with sensitization to the hapten diphenylcyclopropenone (DPC). The origin of this receptor is a woman aged 55-69 years with alopecia areata. Some clones in this sample may be carry-over from other donors' samples. Recombination linked TRBV13 to TRBJ1-6; the D gene is perhaps TRBD1, from 6 matching bases. This receptor has the CDR3 CASSWTENSPLHF. In nucleotides, the sequence is TGTGCCAGCAGCTGGACAGAAAATTCACCCCTCCACTTT. The CDR3 plus the reference TRBV13 and TRBJ1-6 genes for the other parts give the full variable domain: AAGVIQSPRHLIKEKRETATLKCYPIPRHDTVYWYQQGPGQDPQFLISFYEKMQSDKGSIPDRFSAQQFSDYHSELNMSSLELGDSALYFCASSWTENSPLHFGNGTRLTVT.